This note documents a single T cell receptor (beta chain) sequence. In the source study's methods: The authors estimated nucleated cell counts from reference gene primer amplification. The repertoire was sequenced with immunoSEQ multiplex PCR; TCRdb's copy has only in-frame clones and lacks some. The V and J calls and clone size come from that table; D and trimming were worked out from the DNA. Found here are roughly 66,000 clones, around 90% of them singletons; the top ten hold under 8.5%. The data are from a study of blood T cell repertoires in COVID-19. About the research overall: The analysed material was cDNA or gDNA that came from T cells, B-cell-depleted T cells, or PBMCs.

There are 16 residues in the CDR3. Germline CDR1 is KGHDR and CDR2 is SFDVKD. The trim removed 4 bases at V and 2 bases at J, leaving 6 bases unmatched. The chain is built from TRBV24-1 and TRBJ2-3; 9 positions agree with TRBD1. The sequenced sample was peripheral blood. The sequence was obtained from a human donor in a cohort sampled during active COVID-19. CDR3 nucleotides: TGTGCCACCAGTGACCCCGGGACAGGGACCACAGATACGCAGTATTTT. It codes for CATSDPGTGTTDTQYF.